These T cell receptor beta chains were read from a single sample in a study of regulatory T cells in long-lasting Graves disease. TCRdb reprocessed the multiplex PCR reads via MiXCR and lists one record per CDR3 protein. The sample records just over 600,000 distinct CDR3 sequences, approximately 15% being singletons. This sample was shared with a second study, whose subject was T cells in Graves' hyperthyroidism and ophthalmopathy.

The material sequenced was peripheral blood mononuclear cells (PBMCs), taken at new diagnosis, from a patient treated with antithyroid drugs. All receptors come from a woman aged 25-40 years with Graves disease. Each CDR3 is given with its conserved first and last residue. D genes are given only for firm matches. Size tells how often a clone was seen (once, few, many) or the class of an expanded clone, and some rows leave it out.

d_gene | j_gene | v_gene | abundance | CDR3nt | CDR3aa
TRBD1 | TRBJ1-5 | TRBV28 | many | TGTGCCAGCAGTTCGGACAGGGGGACCAATCAGCCCCAGCATTTT | CASSSDRGTNQPQHF
TRBD1 | TRBJ1-1 | TRBV29-1 | many | TGCAGCGCGAACAGGGGGTCAAACACTGAAGCTTTCTTT | CSANRGSNTEAFF
. | TRBJ2-7 | TRBV28 | . | TGTGCCAGCAGTTTTAACGCAGGGGGGGATTCCTACGAGCAGTACTTC | CASSFNAGGDSYEQYF
TRBD2 | TRBJ2-1 | TRBV14 | many | TGTGCCAGCAGCCAAGGCGCGGGAGGTCCGATATACAATGAGCAGTTCTTC | CASSQGAGGPIYNEQFF
. | TRBJ2-3 | TRBV28 | many | TGTGCCAGCAGTAACCGTGAGGATACGCAGTATTTT | CASSNREDTQYF
. | TRBJ1-2 | TRBV15 | few | TGTGCCACCAGCAGGGCTCTTGGCGGATATGGCTACACCTTC | CATSRALGGYGYTF
TRBD1 | TRBJ1-5 | TRBV12-3/TRBV12-4 | many | TGTGCCAGCTCCCAAGCCGGGACAGGGGCCAATCAGCCCCAGCATTTT | CASSQAGTGANQPQHF
TRBD1 | TRBJ1-4 | TRBV7-2 | many | TGTGCCAGCAGCTCCCCGGGACAGGGTTACAAAAAACTGTTTTTT | CASSSPGQGYKKLFF
. | TRBJ2-4 | TRBV7-9 | many | TGTGCCAGCAGCTCTGCAGCCAAAAACATTCAGTACTTC | CASSSAAKNIQYF
TRBD1 | TRBJ1-2 | TRBV28 | many | TGTGCCAGCAGATCCGGGACAGGGTCGAGTTATAACTATGGCTACACCTTC | CASRSGTGSSYNYGYTF
. | TRBJ1-5 | TRBV6-1 | few | TGTGCCAGCAGTGATGTAAAGGCAGGGCGAGGTCAGCCCCAGCATTTT | CASSDVKAGRGQPQHF
. | TRBJ2-7 | TRBV12-3/TRBV12-4 | . | TGTGCCAGCAGTGATCAAACGACAGGGAGGGGGGATAACGAGCAGTACTTC | CASSDQTTGRGDNEQYF
TRBD1 | TRBJ2-1 | TRBV15 | few | TGTGCCACCAGCAAAGGGGGCATGATTGGTAATGAGCAGTTCTTC | CATSKGGMIGNEQFF
TRBD2 | TRBJ2-1 | TRBV3-1 | . | TGTGCCAGCAGTCTAAGCGGGGCCCGCTACAATGAGCAGTTCTTC | CASSLSGARYNEQFF
. | TRBJ1-6 | TRBV19 | few | TGTGCCAGTAGACGGCGGAGAGATTCACCCCTCCACTTT | CASRRRRDSPLHF
. | TRBJ2-3 | TRBV29-1 | . | TGCAGCGTCGCACGGGCGCTGGCAGATACGCAGTATTTT | CSVARALADTQYF
. | TRBJ2-1 | TRBV20-1 | . | TGCAGTGCGGGGGGGGCGGGCTCTGACAATGAGCAGTTCTTC | CSAGGAGSDNEQFF
. | TRBJ1-2 | TRBV2 | many | TGTGCCAGCGTGCTGAACAGGGAGTTTGGAGGCTACACCTTC | CASVLNREFGGYTF
. | TRBJ2-2 | TRBV3-1 | . | TGTGCCAGCAGCCAAGGAAAAGGGGGGATTACCGGGGAGCTGTTTTTT | CASSQGKGGITGELFF
. | TRBJ2-1 | TRBV5-1 | few | TGCGCCAGCAGCTTGCTACGGCCTGATAGTGAGCAGTTCTTC | CASSLLRPDSEQFF
. | TRBJ2-7 | TRBV5-1 | many | TGCGCCAGCAGCTTGGCCCGGGAAAGGTCCTACGAGCAGTACTTC | CASSLARERSYEQYF
. | TRBJ1-5 | TRBV28 | . | TGTGCCAGCAGTTTATACAGCTCGGAAGTAGGGCCCCGACAGCCCCAGCATTTT | CASSLYSSEVGPRQPQHF
TRBD2 | TRBJ2-1 | TRBV4-1 | . | TGCGCCAGCAGACAGGGACTAGCGGGAGATGCGGAGGTCTTC | CASRQGLAGDAEVF
. | TRBJ2-1 | TRBV28 | many | TGTGCCACCTATGGGGGCCCCTACAATGAGCAGTTCTTC | CATYGGPYNEQFF
TRBD2 | TRBJ2-3 | TRBV5-1 | few | TGCGCCAGCAGCGAGACTAGCGGGGGAGACACAGATACGCAGTATTTT | CASSETSGGDTDTQYF
TRBD1 | TRBJ1-4 | TRBV2 | many | TGTGCCAGCAGTGATTATGGGACAGTAAAACTGTTTTTT | CASSDYGTVKLFF
TRBD2 | TRBJ2-1 | TRBV28 | few | TGTGCCAGCAGCTTAGGAAAAAGTGGACTAGCGGGACCCTACAATGAGCAGTTCTTC | CASSLGKSGLAGPYNEQFF
. | TRBJ2-3 | TRBV30 | . | TGTGCCTGGAGTGTAATCGGGGCGCGAAACCAAGAGTATTTT | CAWSVIGARNQEYF
. | TRBJ1-5 | TRBV5-1 | . | TGCGCCAGCAGCCCGTTACCAGGGTCCCATCAGCCCCAGCATTTT | CASSPLPGSHQPQHF
TRBD1 | TRBJ1-6 | TRBV3-1 | . | TGTGCCAGCACCGGCCTTGGGACAGGGGCTGAGAATTCACCCCTCCACTTT | CASTGLGTGAENSPLHF
. | TRBJ1-1 | TRBV12-3/TRBV12-4 | . | TGTGCCAGCAGTCTACGGACGGATGGCACTGAAGCTTTCTTT | CASSLRTDGTEAFF
. | TRBJ2-2 | TRBV11-3 | . | TGTGCCAGCAGCCTAGGAACTAGTTTTGACACCGGGGAGCTGTTTTTT | CASSLGTSFDTGELFF
TRBD1 | TRBJ1-5 | TRBV2 | many | TGTGCCAGCAGTTTACAGGGGGGTCGTCAGCCCCAGCATTTT | CASSLQGGRQPQHF
. | TRBJ1-5 | TRBV27 | once | TGTGCTTCCGGCAGCTACAATCAGCCCCAGCATTTT | CASGSYNQPQHF
. | TRBJ1-1 | TRBV6-1 | many | TGTGCCAGCAGCCGCAAAGGACATTTAGGGCCTCCTGAAGCTTTCTTT | CASSRKGHLGPPEAFF
. | TRBJ2-7 | TRBV6-2/TRBV6-3 | many | TGTGCCAGCAAAATCCCCTCGGGGGAGCAGTACTTC | CASKIPSGEQYF
TRBD2 | TRBJ2-2 | TRBV10-3 | few | TGTGCCATCGGACTAGCGGGAGGAGGGACCGGGGAGCTGTTTTTT | CAIGLAGGGTGELFF
. | TRBJ1-6 | TRBV6-1 | . | TGTGCCTCATATAGGGCAACCAATTCACCCCTCCACTTT | CASYRATNSPLHF
. | TRBJ1-1 | TRBV3-1 | . | TGTGCCAGCGGCCTCGGTCCGACTGAAGCTTTCTTT | CASGLGPTEAFF
. | TRBJ2-7 | TRBV18 | . | TGTGCCAGCTCCCCTACCAGTATTAACGACGAGCAGTACTTC | CASSPTSINDEQYF
TRBD2 | TRBJ2-1 | TRBV15 | . | TGTGCCACCAGCAGAGCCTGGACTAGCGTGACGTTCTTC | CATSRAWTSVTFF
TRBD1 | TRBJ1-4 | TRBV28 | many | TGTGCCAGCAGTGCCCCCGGGACAGGGGATGAAAAACTGTTTTTT | CASSAPGTGDEKLFF
TRBD2 | TRBJ2-2 | TRBV3-1 | few | TGTGCCAGCAGCCAAGCTGCGGGACTAGTAGGGGAGCTGTTTTTT | CASSQAAGLVGELFF
TRBD1 | TRBJ2-5 | TRBV5-8 | few | TGTGCCAGCAGCGGGCAGGGGGCGAAGACCCAGTACTTC | CASSGQGAKTQYF
. | TRBJ1-3 | TRBV4-1 | . | TGCGCCAGCAGCCAAGAGCGCGATGGAAACACCATATATTTT | CASSQERDGNTIYF
TRBD1 | TRBJ2-2 | TRBV6-1 | many | TGTGCCACCCACAGGGGGACAGGGCGGACCGGGGAGCTGTTTTTT | CATHRGTGRTGELFF
. | TRBJ2-3 | TRBV11-2 | many | TGTGCCAGCAGCTTAATCTCCGGGGAGATCACAGATACGCAGTATTTT | CASSLISGEITDTQYF
TRBD2 | TRBJ2-2 | TRBV7-9 | few | TGTGCCAGCAGCCCGGTGGTAGCGGGAGGGCCACGGACCGGGGAGCTGTTTTTT | CASSPVVAGGPRTGELFF